A single sample gave rise to the 2 T cell receptor beta chains below, sequenced in a study of blood T cell repertoires in COVID-19. Profiled with immunoSEQ multiplex PCR; TCRdb holds only in-frame clones, not every one. Among fewer than 400,000 clones listed, approximately 89% were seen once. Sequencing was performed on PBMCs or T cells enriched from blood (not recorded which). The receptor source for this set is a woman aged 25 to 45 who had recovered from COVID-19.

This chain uses TRBV14 with TRBJ1-5, with TRBD1 identical over 8 bases. Trimming removed 1 base from V and 10 bases from J; junction bases left unmatched: 6. The germline gives CDR1 SGHDN, CDR2 FVKESK. The length of the CDR3 is 14 residues. As DNA, the CDR3 is TGTGCCAGCAGCCAAGGTAACCAGGGGGCCCCCCAGCATTTT. Translation gives CASSQGNQGAPQHF.

This clone has just one count. The chain carries TRBV28 and TRBJ2-3; no firm D call. With 11 bases removed from V and 2 bases from J, the gap between germline ends came to 11 bases. The CDR3 sequence is 12 residues long. CDR1 and CDR2 (germline): MDHEN, SYDVKM. CDR3 region: CAAVGDTDTQYF. The CDR3 region has the DNA TGTGCCGCGGTAGGCGACACAGATACGCAGTATTTT.